The clone carrying this T cell receptor beta chain was recorded only once. This table comes from immunoSEQ multiplex PCR, and its TCRdb copy is limited to in-frame clones, with some not included. The top ten clones hold almost 5.5% of a sample with 84,000 or so clones, around 90% of them seen once. V lost 1 base and J lost 4, with 10 bases in between. Germline CDR1 reads LGHDT; CDR2 reads YNNKEL (reference sequence). This CDR3 comprises 14 residues. The sample is drawn from a study of blood T cell repertoires in COVID-19. The chain combines TRBV3-1 (or the pseudogene TRBV3-2) with TRBJ1-1, with D hard to call. Sequences were obtained from peripheral blood. The source is a man in his 60s with acute or convalescent COVID-19. DNA of the CDR3: TGTGCCAGCAGCCAAGTTGAGGGTGGCACTGAAGCTTTCTTT. Translating gives CASSQVEGGTEAFF.